The entry that follows covers one T cell receptor beta chain sequence. The entry originates in a study of blood T cell repertoires in COVID-19. The overall study: Samples taken during acute and convalescent COVID-19 were collected in the United States, Italy and Spain.

In the authors' workflow: Reference gene primers were amplified, and this amplification served to estimate nucleated cell counts. Some clones are missing from TCRdb's copy, which holds only in-frame ones; the method was immunoSEQ multiplex PCR. The V and J calls and clone size were taken over from that table, and D and trimming were inferred from the DNA. This repertoire shows hundreds of thousands of clones, more than 75% found once; its top ten account for about 3.5%. Germline V gene sequence: CDR1 LGHDT, CDR2 YNNKEL (reference sequence). V was pared by 0 bases and J by 5 bases, with 4 bases of the junction left unmatched. The CDR3 runs 17 residues.

The chain links TRBV3-1 (or the pseudogene TRBV3-2) to TRBJ2-2; TRBD2 aligns across 12 bases. The sequenced sample was PBMCs or T cells enriched from blood (not recorded which). The sequence was obtained from a woman aged 40 to 50 with acute COVID-19. The CDR3 region has the DNA TGTGCCAGCAGCCAAGAAAGACTAGCGGGAGAGACCGGGGAGCTGTTTTTT. Its translation is CASSQERLAGETGELFF.